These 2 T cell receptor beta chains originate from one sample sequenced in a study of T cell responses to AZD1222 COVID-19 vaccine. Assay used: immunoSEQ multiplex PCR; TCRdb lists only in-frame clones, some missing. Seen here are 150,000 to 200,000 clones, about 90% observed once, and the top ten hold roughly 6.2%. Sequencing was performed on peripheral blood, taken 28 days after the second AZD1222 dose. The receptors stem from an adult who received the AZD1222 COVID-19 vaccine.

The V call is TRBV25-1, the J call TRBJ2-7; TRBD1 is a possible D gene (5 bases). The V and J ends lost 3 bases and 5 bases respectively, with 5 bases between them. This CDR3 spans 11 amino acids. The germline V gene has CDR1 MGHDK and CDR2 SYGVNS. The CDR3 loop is CASSEGHEQYF. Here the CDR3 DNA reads TGTGCCAGCAGTGAGGGGCACGAGCAGTACTTC.

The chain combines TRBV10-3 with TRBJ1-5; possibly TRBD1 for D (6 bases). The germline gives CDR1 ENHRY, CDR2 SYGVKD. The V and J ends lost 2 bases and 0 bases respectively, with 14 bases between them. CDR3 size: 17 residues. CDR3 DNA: TGTGCCATCAGTGAGGGGCAGGGGATGTCTAGCAATCAGCCCCAGCATTTT. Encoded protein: CAISEGQGMSSNQPQHF.